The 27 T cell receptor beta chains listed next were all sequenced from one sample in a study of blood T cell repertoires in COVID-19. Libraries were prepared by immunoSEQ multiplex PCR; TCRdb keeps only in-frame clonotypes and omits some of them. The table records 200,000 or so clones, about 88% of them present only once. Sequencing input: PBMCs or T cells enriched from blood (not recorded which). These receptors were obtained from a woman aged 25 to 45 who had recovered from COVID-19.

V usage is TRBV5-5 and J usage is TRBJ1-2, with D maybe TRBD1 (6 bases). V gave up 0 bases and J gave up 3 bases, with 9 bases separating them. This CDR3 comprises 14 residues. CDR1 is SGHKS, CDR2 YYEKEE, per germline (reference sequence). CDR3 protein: CASSLARGDYGYTF. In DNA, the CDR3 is TGTGCCAGCAGCTTGGCCAGGGGAGACTATGGCTACACCTTC.

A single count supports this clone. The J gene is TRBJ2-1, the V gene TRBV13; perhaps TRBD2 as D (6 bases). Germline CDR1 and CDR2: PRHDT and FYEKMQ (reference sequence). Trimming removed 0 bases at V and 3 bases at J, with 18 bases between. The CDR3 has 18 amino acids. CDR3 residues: CASSLGTYSAGIYNEQFF. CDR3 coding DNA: TGTGCCAGCAGCTTAGGGACCTATTCGGCGGGGATCTACAATGAGCAGTTCTTC.

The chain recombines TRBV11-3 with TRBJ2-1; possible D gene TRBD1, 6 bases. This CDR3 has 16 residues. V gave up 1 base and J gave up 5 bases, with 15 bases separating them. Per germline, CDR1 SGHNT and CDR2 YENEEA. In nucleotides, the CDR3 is TGTGCCAGCAGCTTAGTAGGAGTGGGGGCTGACAATGAGCAGTTCTTC. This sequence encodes CASSLVGVGADNEQFF.

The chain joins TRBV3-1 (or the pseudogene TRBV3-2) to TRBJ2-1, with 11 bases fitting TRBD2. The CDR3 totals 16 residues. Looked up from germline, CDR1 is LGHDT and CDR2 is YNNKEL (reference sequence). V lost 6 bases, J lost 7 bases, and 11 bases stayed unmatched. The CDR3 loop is CASRFLAGGAENEQFF. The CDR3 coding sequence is TGTGCCAGCAGGTTTTTAGCGGGGGGGGCGGAAAATGAGCAGTTCTTC.

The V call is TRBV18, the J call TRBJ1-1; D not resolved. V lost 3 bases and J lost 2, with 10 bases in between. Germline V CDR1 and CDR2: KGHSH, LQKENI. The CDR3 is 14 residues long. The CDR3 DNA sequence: TGTGCCAGCTCACCGAATCCGGGTAACACTGAAGCTTTCTTT. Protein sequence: CASSPNPGNTEAFF.

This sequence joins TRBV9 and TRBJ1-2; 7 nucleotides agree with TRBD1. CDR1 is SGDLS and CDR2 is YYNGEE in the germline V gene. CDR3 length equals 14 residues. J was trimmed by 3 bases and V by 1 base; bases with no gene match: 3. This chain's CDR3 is CASSVKTGYYGYTF. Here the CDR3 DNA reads TGTGCCAGCAGCGTAAAGACAGGGTACTATGGCTACACCTTC.

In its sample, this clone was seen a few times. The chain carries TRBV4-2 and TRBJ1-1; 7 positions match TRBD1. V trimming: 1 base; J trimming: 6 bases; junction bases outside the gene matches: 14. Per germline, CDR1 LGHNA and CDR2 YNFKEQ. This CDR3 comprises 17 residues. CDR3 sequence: CASSQGLGQTTGPEAFF. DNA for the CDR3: TGTGCCAGCAGCCAAGGGTTGGGACAGACCACCGGGCCTGAAGCTTTCTTT.

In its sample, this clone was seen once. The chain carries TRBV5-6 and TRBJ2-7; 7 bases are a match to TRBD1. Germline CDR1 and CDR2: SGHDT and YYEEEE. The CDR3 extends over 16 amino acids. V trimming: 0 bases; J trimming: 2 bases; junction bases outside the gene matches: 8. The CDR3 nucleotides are TGTGCCAGCAGCTTGGGGCCGACAGGGATAACCTACGAGCAGTACTTC. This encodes CASSLGPTGITYEQYF.

CDR3 in DNA: TGTGCCAGCAGTTTATCCGCGGGACAGTATGGAAACACCATATATTTT. Translated, it gives CASSLSAGQYGNTIYF. The chain links TRBV27 to TRBJ1-3; 7 bases align to TRBD1. V was pared by 0 bases and J by 3 bases, with 5 bases of the junction left unmatched. The CDR3 is 16 residues long. Germline V CDR1 and CDR2: MNHEY, SMNVEV (reference sequence).

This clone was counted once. CDR3 DNA: TGTGCCAGCAGCTCCGTGGGGGGGAGCAGTGGTGGCTACACCTTC. Its protein is CASSSVGGSSGGYTF. This chain links TRBV11-2 with TRBJ1-2; maybe TRBD1 (5 bases). This CDR3 comprises 15 residues. V lost 4 bases and J 7 bases, leaving 19 bases between the germline ends. The germline V gene has CDR1 SGHAT and CDR2 FQNNGV.

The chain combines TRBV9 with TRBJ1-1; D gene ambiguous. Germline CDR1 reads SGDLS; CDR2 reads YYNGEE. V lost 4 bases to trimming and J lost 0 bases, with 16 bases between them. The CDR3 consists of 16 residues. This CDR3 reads CASSLWTGNMNTEAFF. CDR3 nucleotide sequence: TGTGCCAGCAGCCTCTGGACGGGAAACATGAACACTGAAGCTTTCTTT. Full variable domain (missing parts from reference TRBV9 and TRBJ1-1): DSGVTQTPKHLITATGQRVTLRCSPRSGDLSVYWYQQSLDQGLQFLIQYYNGEERAKGNILERFSAQQFPDLHSELNLSSLELGDSALYFCASSLWTGNMNTEAFFGQGTRLTVV.

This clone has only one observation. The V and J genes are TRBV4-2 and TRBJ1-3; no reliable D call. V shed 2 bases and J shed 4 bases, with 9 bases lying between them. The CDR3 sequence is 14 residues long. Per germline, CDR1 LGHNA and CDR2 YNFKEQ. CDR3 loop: CASSQTDRGNTIYF. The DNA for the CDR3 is TGTGCCAGCAGCCAAACAGACCGAGGAAACACCATATATTTT.

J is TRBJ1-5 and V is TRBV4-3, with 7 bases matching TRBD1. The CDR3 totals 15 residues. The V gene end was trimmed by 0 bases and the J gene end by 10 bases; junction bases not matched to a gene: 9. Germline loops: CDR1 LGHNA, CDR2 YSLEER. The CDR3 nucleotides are TGCGCCAGCAGCCAAGATGTCCAGGGACAGCTTCCCCAGCATTTT. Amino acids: CASSQDVQGQLPQHF.

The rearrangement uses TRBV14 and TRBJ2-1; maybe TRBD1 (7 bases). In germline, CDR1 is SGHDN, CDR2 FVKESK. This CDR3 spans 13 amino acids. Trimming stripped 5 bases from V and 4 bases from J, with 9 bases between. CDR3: CASSAGGYNEQFF. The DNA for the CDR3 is TGTGCCAGCAGCGCAGGGGGGTACAATGAGCAGTTCTTC.

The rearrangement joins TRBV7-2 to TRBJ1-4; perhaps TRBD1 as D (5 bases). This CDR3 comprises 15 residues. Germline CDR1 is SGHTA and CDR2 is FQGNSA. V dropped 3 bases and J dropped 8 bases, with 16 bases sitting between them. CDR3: CASSLNPGGSEKLFF. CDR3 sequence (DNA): TGTGCCAGCAGCTTGAATCCGGGGGGGTCAGAAAAACTGTTTTTT.

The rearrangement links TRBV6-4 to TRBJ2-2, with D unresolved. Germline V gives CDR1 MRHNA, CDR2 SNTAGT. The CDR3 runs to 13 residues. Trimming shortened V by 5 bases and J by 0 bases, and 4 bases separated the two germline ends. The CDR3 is CASSSANTGELFF. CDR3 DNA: TGTGCCAGCAGTAGCGCGAACACCGGGGAGCTGTTTTTT.

DNA of the CDR3: TGTGCCAGCAGTTTATACCCCAATGAGGGATCGATCGGGGAGCTGTTTTTT. As protein: CASSLYPNEGSIGELFF. This chain connects TRBV27 to TRBJ2-2, with D possibly matching TRBD2 (5 bases). Germline V gives CDR1 MNHEY, CDR2 SMNVEV (reference sequence). CDR3 size: 17 residues. V was cut by 1 base and J by 7 bases, with 19 bases left in between.

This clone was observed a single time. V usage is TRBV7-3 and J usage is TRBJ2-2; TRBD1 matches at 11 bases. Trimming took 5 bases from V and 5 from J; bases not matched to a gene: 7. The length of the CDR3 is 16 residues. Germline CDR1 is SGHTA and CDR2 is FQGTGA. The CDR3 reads CASSLDRGQGTGELFF. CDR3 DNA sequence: TGTGCCAGCAGCCTGGACAGGGGGCAGGGTACCGGGGAGCTGTTTTTT.

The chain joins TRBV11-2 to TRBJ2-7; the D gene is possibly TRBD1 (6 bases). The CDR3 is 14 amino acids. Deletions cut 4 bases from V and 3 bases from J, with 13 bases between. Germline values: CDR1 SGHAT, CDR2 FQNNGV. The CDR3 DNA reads TGTGCCAGCAGCTCACAAGGGGGTAACTACGAGCAGTACTTC. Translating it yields CASSSQGGNYEQYF.

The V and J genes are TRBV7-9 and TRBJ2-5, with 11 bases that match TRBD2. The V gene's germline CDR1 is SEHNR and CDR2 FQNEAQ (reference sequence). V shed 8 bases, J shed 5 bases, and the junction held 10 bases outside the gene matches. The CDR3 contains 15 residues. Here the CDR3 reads CASGIAGGNFETQYF. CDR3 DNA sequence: TGTGCCAGCGGAATAGCGGGGGGGAATTTTGAGACCCAGTACTTC.

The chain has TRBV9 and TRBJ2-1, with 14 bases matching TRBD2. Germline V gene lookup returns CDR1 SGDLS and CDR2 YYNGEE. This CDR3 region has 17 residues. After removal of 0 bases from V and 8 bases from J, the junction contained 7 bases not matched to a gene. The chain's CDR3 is CASSVEGRGLAGDEQFF. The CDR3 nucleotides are TGTGCCAGCAGCGTAGAGGGGAGGGGACTAGCGGGGGATGAGCAGTTCTTC.

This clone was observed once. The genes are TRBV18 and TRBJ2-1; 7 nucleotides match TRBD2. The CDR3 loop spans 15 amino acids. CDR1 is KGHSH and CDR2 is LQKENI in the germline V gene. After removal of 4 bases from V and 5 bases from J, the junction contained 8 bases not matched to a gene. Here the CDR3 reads CASSREGPLDNEQFF. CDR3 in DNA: TGTGCCAGCTCACGGGAGGGCCCCCTTGACAATGAGCAGTTCTTC.

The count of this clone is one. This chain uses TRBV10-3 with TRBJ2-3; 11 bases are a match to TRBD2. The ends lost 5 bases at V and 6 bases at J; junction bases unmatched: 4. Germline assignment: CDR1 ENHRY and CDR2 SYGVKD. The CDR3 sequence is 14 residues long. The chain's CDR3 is CAISPSGGPDTQYF. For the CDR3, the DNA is TGTGCCATCAGTCCTAGCGGGGGGCCCGATACGCAGTATTTT.

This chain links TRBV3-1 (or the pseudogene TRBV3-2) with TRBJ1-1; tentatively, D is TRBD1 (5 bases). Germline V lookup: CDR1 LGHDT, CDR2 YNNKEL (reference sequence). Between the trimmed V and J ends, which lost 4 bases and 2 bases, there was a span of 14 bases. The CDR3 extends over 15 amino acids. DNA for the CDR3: TGTGCCAGCAGCCCCCAGGGTTTGGATAACACTGAAGCTTTCTTT. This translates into CASSPQGLDNTEAFF.

The CDR3 sequence: CASSRDSLETQYF. The CDR3 DNA reads TGTGCCAGCAGTCGGGACAGCTTGGAGACCCAGTACTTC. The rearrangement joins TRBV12-3 or TRBV12-4 to TRBJ2-5, with 7 bases aligning to TRBD1. The length of the CDR3 is 13 residues. The V gene end was trimmed by 5 bases and the J gene end by 5 bases; junction bases not matched to a gene: 5.

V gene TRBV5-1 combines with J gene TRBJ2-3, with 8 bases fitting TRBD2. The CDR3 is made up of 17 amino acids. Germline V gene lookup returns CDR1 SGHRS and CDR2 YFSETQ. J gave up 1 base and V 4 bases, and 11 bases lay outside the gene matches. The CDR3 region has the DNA TGCGCCAGCAGCCGAACCCCCGGGACTAGTGGCACAGATACGCAGTATTTT. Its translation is CASSRTPGTSGTDTQYF.

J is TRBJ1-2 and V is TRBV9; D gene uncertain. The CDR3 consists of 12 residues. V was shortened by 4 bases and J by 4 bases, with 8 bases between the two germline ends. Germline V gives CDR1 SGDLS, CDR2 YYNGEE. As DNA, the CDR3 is TGTGCCAGCAGCCCGGTTTCCTATGGCTACACCTTC. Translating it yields CASSPVSYGYTF.